These T cell receptor beta chains were read from a single sample in a study of OX40 agonist ivuxolimab in advanced cancers. TCRdb's table, derived via immunoSEQ multiplex PCR, lists solely in-frame clones and lacks some. The sample lists around 67,000 clones; 80% were seen once. Sample: CD4+ or CD8+ T cells sorted from blood, taken in a trial of the OX40 agonist ivuxolimab. These receptor sequences come from an adult with an advanced solid tumor such as melanoma, head and neck, liver or kidney cancer. Each CDR3 is given with its conserved first and last residue. A D gene is named only where the DNA matches it firmly. Rows give clone size only sometimes, using once, few, many, or a class for an expanded clone.

DNA	CDR3	V	J	size	D
TGTGCCAGCAGCCAAGACAGGGTTGGCGGCTACACCTTC	CASSQDRVGGYTF	TRBV7-2	TRBJ1-2	NA	TRBD1
TGTGCCAGCAGCTCGACTAGCGGGGGGACTACGCAGTACTTC	CASSSTSGGTTQYF	TRBV11-2	TRBJ2-7	few	TRBD2
TGTGCCAGCAGCTTGACTGACAGACCGAACACTGAAGCTTTCTTT	CASSLTDRPNTEAFF	TRBV5-5	TRBJ1-1	NA	NA
TGTGCCAGTAGAGACAGGGTAAGCACAGATACGCAGTATTTT	CASRDRVSTDTQYF	TRBV19	TRBJ2-3	NA	TRBD1
TGTGCCAGCAGCTTAGGGCAGGTCTATGGCTACACCTTC	CASSLGQVYGYTF	TRBV7-2	TRBJ1-2	NA	NA
TGTGCCAGCAGCGTAGGGCAGCAAGAGACCCAGTACTTC	CASSVGQQETQYF	TRBV9	TRBJ2-5	NA	NA
TGTGCCAGCGGCCTGGGCGGGGTAACCGGGGAGCTGTTTTTT	CASGLGGVTGELFF	TRBV5-4	TRBJ2-2	once	NA
TGTGCCAGCAGTCCCCCCCCTGGCGGGGGGCTCAATGAGCAGTTCTTC	CASSPPPGGGLNEQFF	TRBV28	TRBJ2-1	NA	TRBD2
TGTGCCAGCAGCGATAAAAATATTATGTTGAGGTACTTC	CASSDKNIMLRYF	TRBV5-6	TRBJ2-4	NA	NA
TGTGCCAGCAGCTTAGGAGCTAGCGGGGGACCTCAAGAGACCCAGTACTTC	CASSLGASGGPQETQYF	TRBV11-2	TRBJ2-5	NA	TRBD2
TGTGCCAGCAGCCTCGGAGTGGCAACGAGCAACAAGGCACCAGTCACTGAAGCTTTCTTT	CASSLGVATSNKAPVTEAFF	TRBV7-8	TRBJ1-1	NA	NA
TGCGCCAGCAGCCAGGACGACAGGGCGAACACTGAAGCTTTCTTT	CASSQDDRANTEAFF	TRBV4-1	TRBJ1-1	once	TRBD1
TGTGCCATCGGCCCGCAAGATACGCAGTATTTT	CAIGPQDTQYF	TRBV7-9	TRBJ2-3	once	NA
TGTGCCACGAGAAGTCAGGTGAACTCTGGAAACACCATATATTTT	CATRSQVNSGNTIYF	TRBV28	TRBJ1-3	once	NA
TGCGCCAGCTCTCTGACCGGGAGCGAGCAGTTCTTC	CASSLTGSEQFF	TRBV10-1	TRBJ2-1	NA	NA
TGTGCCAGCAGCGGAGTAAGTGGGTCGGCTAATGAAAAACTGTTTTTT	CASSGVSGSANEKLFF	TRBV11-2	TRBJ1-4	NA	NA
TGTGCCAGCAGCTTAGGGGACAGGCTCACTGAAGCTTTCTTT	CASSLGDRLTEAFF	TRBV7-2	TRBJ1-1	NA	TRBD1
TGTGCCAGCGCTCCGGACAGGGGGACCGGGGAGCTGTTTTTT	CASAPDRGTGELFF	TRBV27	TRBJ2-2	NA	TRBD1
TGTGCCAGCAGCCCGAGGCAGGATACGCAGTATTTT	CASSPRQDTQYF	TRBV11-1	TRBJ2-3	NA	NA
TGCAGTGCTAGGAAGGACGAGCAGTACTTC	CSARKDEQYF	TRBV20-1	TRBJ2-7	NA	NA
TGTGCCAGCAGCTTTTACAGGCTAAGAGGAAACACCATATATTTT	CASSFYRLRGNTIYF	TRBV12-1	TRBJ1-3	NA	NA
TGTGCCAGCAGTACACAACTATCGGGCACAGATACGCAGTATTTT	CASSTQLSGTDTQYF	TRBV6-1	TRBJ2-3	once	NA
TGTGCCAGCAGCCGGGGGGGTTTAGCCCAAGAGACCCAGTACTTC	CASSRGGLAQETQYF	TRBV7-2	TRBJ2-5	NA	TRBD2
TGTGCCACCAGCAGAGATTCCCTGGACAGGTCCTATGGCTACACCTTC	CATSRDSLDRSYGYTF	TRBV15	TRBJ1-2	NA	TRBD1
TGTGCCAGCAGCCAGCCTCGGGGGCGCGACTATGGCTACACCTTC	CASSQPRGRDYGYTF	TRBV5-6	TRBJ1-2	NA	NA
TGTGCCAGCAGCTTAGAGCTAGCGGGGGGGCGCAATGAGCAGTTCTTC	CASSLELAGGRNEQFF	TRBV7-2	TRBJ2-1	few	TRBD2
TGTGCCAGCAGCTTAAGCCTAGAAACCGAGCAGTTCTTC	CASSLSLETEQFF	TRBV11-3	TRBJ2-1	NA	NA
TGTGCCAGCAGTCAAGGCGGCAATGGCTACACCTTC	CASSQGGNGYTF	TRBV11-1	TRBJ1-2	NA	NA
TGCAGCGTTGCCGGGGCTAACTATGGCTACACCTTC	CSVAGANYGYTF	TRBV29-1	TRBJ1-2	NA	NA
TGTGCCTGGGGAAGGGGGGGGGCGCTTGGTTCACCCCTCCACTTT	CAWGRGGALGSPLHF	TRBV30	TRBJ1-6	NA	NA
TGTGCCAGCAGCGTAGGGATCTCGCGGGGGGGCTTTACGCAGTATTTT	CASSVGISRGGFTQYF	TRBV9	TRBJ2-3	NA	TRBD2
TGTGCCAGCAGCTTATGGGGGGGGACAAGCGAGCAGTACTTC	CASSLWGGTSEQYF	TRBV5-4	TRBJ2-7	NA	NA
TGCGCCAGCAGCTCAGCAGGGGAGAAGCAGTACTTC	CASSSAGEKQYF	TRBV5-1	TRBJ2-7	NA	NA
TGTGCCAGCAGCAGCCCCTCGGGGGTTCGAGAGACCCAGTACTTC	CASSSPSGVRETQYF	TRBV27	TRBJ2-5	NA	NA
TGTGCCAGCCGCGGGGTGTACGAGCAGTACTTC	CASRGVYEQYF	TRBV6-5	TRBJ2-7	NA	NA
TGTGCCAGCAGCCCAGGGATTGCAGCTTTCTTT	CASSPGIAAFF	TRBV11-1	TRBJ1-1	NA	NA
TGCGCCAGCAGCCAAGATGAGGCTAGCGTCTACGAGCAGTACTTC	CASSQDEASVYEQYF	TRBV4-3	TRBJ2-7	NA	NA
TGCGCCAGCAGCTTCCTCAACCTTCGACAGACCAACTATGGCTACACCTTC	CASSFLNLRQTNYGYTF	TRBV5-1	TRBJ1-2	few	NA
TGTGCCAGCGCCAATACAGGCAACACCGGGGAGCTGTTTTTT	CASANTGNTGELFF	TRBV9	TRBJ2-2	NA	NA
TGTGCCAGCAGCCCTTCGGGCACCTACAATGAGCAGTTCTTC	CASSPSGTYNEQFF	TRBV7-6	TRBJ2-1	NA	NA
TGTGCCAGCAGTTACGATGGTGGGGGAGAGACCCAGTACTTC	CASSYDGGGETQYF	TRBV6-5	TRBJ2-5	NA	NA
TGCGCCAGCAGCTTACCGACAGCGAGAGGGGTTCAGTACTTC	CASSLPTARGVQYF	TRBV5-1	TRBJ2-4	NA	NA
TGTGCCAGCAGTATTACCGGGACAGGGGAGGCACCCCTCCACTTT	CASSITGTGEAPLHF	TRBV6-1	TRBJ1-6	NA	TRBD1
TGTGCCAGCAGCTCTCAACGGGACAGTTACACCGGGGAGCTGTTTTTT	CASSSQRDSYTGELFF	TRBV7-8	TRBJ2-2	NA	TRBD1
TGTGCCACCAAGAGAGCGGGGGACGGCAACAATGAGCAGTTCTTC	CATKRAGDGNNEQFF	TRBV6-1	TRBJ2-1	few	TRBD2
TGTGCCAGCAGTCGTTCTGGGACAGGGAATTCACCCCTCCACTTT	CASSRSGTGNSPLHF	TRBV25-1	TRBJ1-6	few	TRBD1
TGTGCCAGCGCCGACGGCTCTTCGAATTTCTATGGCTACACCTTC	CASADGSSNFYGYTF	TRBV6-1	TRBJ1-2	NA	NA
TGTGCCAGCAGTGAATGGGGGGCGAAGACTGAAGCTTTCTTT	CASSEWGAKTEAFF	TRBV2	TRBJ1-1	NA	NA
TGTGCCAGCAGCCCGACAGGGGGCTATGGCTACACCTTC	CASSPTGGYGYTF	TRBV7-8	TRBJ1-2	NA	TRBD1
TGTGCCAGTAGTCAACCGACAGGGGGCAATTCACCCCTCCACTTT	CASSQPTGGNSPLHF	TRBV19	TRBJ1-6	NA	TRBD1
TGTGCCAGCAGTGAGATCTGGGGTCTCAACGAGCAGTACTTC	CASSEIWGLNEQYF	TRBV6-5	TRBJ2-7	few	NA
TGTGCCTGGAACCCACCGGGGGGGGGAAATGAAAAACTGTTTTTT	CAWNPPGGGNEKLFF	TRBV30	TRBJ1-4	NA	NA
TGTGCCAGCAGCGTACCCAAGGGGGGTCAAGTGTCTGGGGCCAACGTCCTGACTTTC	CASSVPKGGQVSGANVLTF	TRBV9	TRBJ2-6	NA	NA
TGTGCCAGCTCACCAACCACGAGCAATCAGCCCCAGCATTTT	CASSPTTSNQPQHF	TRBV18	TRBJ1-5	NA	NA
TGTGCCAGCAGCTTCAACACCGGGGAGCTGTTTTTT	CASSFNTGELFF	TRBV7-2	TRBJ2-2	once	NA
TGTGCCGGGGGCGGGGAGACCCAGTACTTC	CAGGGETQYF	TRBV6-8	TRBJ2-5	NA	NA